This T cell receptor (beta chain) emerged from a study of blood T cell repertoires in COVID-19. The wider study: Researchers got acute and convalescent COVID-19 samples from the United States, Italy and Spain. The cDNA or gDNA used as material had been derived from T cells, B-cell-depleted T cells, or PBMCs.

While infection was still active, Seattle patients were enrolled and then followed longitudinally. Authors' data handling: For nucleated cells, counts were estimated from reference gene primer amplification. The method was immunoSEQ multiplex PCR; TCRdb's version includes in-frame clones alone and lacks a portion of them. The D gene and trimming were derived from the DNA, and the V and J assignments and clone size from that table. The data show some 400,000 clones, about 89% seen once. Germline values: CDR1 LGHDT, CDR2 YNNKEL (reference sequence). This CDR3 contains 13 residues. V dropped 0 bases and J dropped 7 bases, with 9 bases sitting between them. This clone was counted between two and nine times.

The sequencing sample was made of peripheral blood. The chain recombines TRBV3-1 (or the pseudogene TRBV3-2) with TRBJ1-1, with D uncertain. The clonotype originates from a woman aged 55 to 70 with COVID-19, enrolled during active disease. CDR3 DNA sequence: TGTGCCAGCAGCCAAGATTCGTCAGTTGAAGCTTTCTTT. It encodes CASSQDSSVEAFF.